Listed below are T cell receptor beta chains from one sample, sequenced in a study of shared clonotypes between healthy human individuals. Profiling relied on immunoSEQ multiplex PCR, and the TCRdb table lists in-frame clones only, not all of them. The sample has 800,000 to 1,200,000 clones, 70% to 80% seen once. The sample taken for sequencing was memory CD4+ T cells from PBMCs. The receptors were gathered from a young man in good health. Some clones in this sample may be carry-over from other donors' samples. Each CDR3 is given without its conserved first and last residue. Fields, in order: J gene, V gene, CDR3 protein.

J gene: TRBJ1-2
V gene: TRBV5-6
CDR3 protein: ASSWQGAGYT

J gene: TRBJ2-5
V gene: TRBV9
CDR3 protein: ASSVFSGIAGETQY

J gene: TRBJ2-1
V gene: TRBV29-1
CDR3 protein: NVQGLSGRIDEQF

J gene: TRBJ1-2
V gene: TRBV18
CDR3 protein: ASSAGTGQGYT

J gene: TRBJ1-2
V gene: TRBV6-5
CDR3 protein: ASSYRFYGYT

J gene: TRBJ2-7
V gene: TRBV6-4
CDR3 protein: ASSESGRGPYEQY

J gene: TRBJ2-5
V gene: TRBV30
CDR3 protein: AWSGRSARETQY

J gene: TRBJ2-1
V gene: TRBV9
CDR3 protein: ASSDSGGNNEQF

J gene: TRBJ2-3
V gene: TRBV9
CDR3 protein: ASSGLTSGDTDTQY

J gene: TRBJ2-3
V gene: TRBV27
CDR3 protein: ASSTRLAGGSTDTQY

J gene: TRBJ1-4
V gene: TRBV19
CDR3 protein: ASCPGHPARNEKLF

J gene: TRBJ1-5
V gene: TRBV5-4
CDR3 protein: ASSSSPSGTANQPQH

J gene: TRBJ2-1
V gene: TRBV12-5
CDR3 protein: ASRDSGSNEQF

J gene: TRBJ1-2
V gene: TRBV6-1
CDR3 protein: ASSPTGVYGYT

J gene: TRBJ1-2
V gene: TRBV5-1
CDR3 protein: ASSTESYGYT

J gene: TRBJ2-5
V gene: TRBV7-9
CDR3 protein: ASSPSHGREETQY

J gene: TRBJ2-7
V gene: TRBV14
CDR3 protein: ASSQDRGGNDEQY

J gene: TRBJ1-1
V gene: TRBV28
CDR3 protein: ASSSTGTGLAEAF

J gene: TRBJ2-5
V gene: TRBV5-4
CDR3 protein: ASSYLQETQY

J gene: TRBJ1-4
V gene: TRBV28
CDR3 protein: ASSRGNNEKLF

J gene: TRBJ1-2
V gene: TRBV9
CDR3 protein: ASSVGGPTGVNYGYT

J gene: TRBJ2-1
V gene: TRBV5-1
CDR3 protein: ASSWGTSGIGEQF

J gene: TRBJ2-5
V gene: TRBV4-3
CDR3 protein: ASSHMGGETQY

J gene: TRBJ2-5
V gene: TRBV5-4
CDR3 protein: ASSQMLRGSEETQY

J gene: TRBJ2-2
V gene: TRBV28
CDR3 protein: ASSPFSGSATGELF

J gene: TRBJ1-1
V gene: TRBV15
CDR3 protein: ATSRDIVEMNTEAF

J gene: TRBJ2-7
V gene: TRBV4-1
CDR3 protein: ASSRGQGAYEQY

J gene: TRBJ2-7
V gene: TRBV7-3
CDR3 protein: ASSLGPDYEQY

J gene: TRBJ2-3
V gene: TRBV6-5
CDR3 protein: ASSYRSDTSTDTQY

J gene: TRBJ2-1
V gene: TRBV5-4
CDR3 protein: ASSFGRAHNEQF

J gene: TRBJ1-5
V gene: TRBV10-2
CDR3 protein: ASRGQGGQPQH

J gene: TRBJ1-1
V gene: TRBV6-5
CDR3 protein: ASTGQSGSTEAF

J gene: TRBJ2-3
V gene: TRBV2
CDR3 protein: ASSGEQGAAQY

J gene: TRBJ1-2
V gene: TRBV7-9
CDR3 protein: ASSLEGGRANYGYT

J gene: TRBJ2-7
V gene: TRBV10-3
CDR3 protein: AISDLRDRGTSSYEQY

J gene: TRBJ2-7
V gene: TRBV5-1
CDR3 protein: ASSLSGPYEQY

J gene: TRBJ2-2
V gene: TRBV5-4
CDR3 protein: ASSRGTGATGELF

J gene: TRBJ2-5
V gene: TRBV11-2
CDR3 protein: ASSPLTALAFIETQY

J gene: TRBJ1-2
V gene: TRBV5-4
CDR3 protein: ASSSQGDGYT

J gene: TRBJ2-3
V gene: TRBV5-1
CDR3 protein: ASTVLAGVADTQY

J gene: TRBJ1-5
V gene: TRBV5-1
CDR3 protein: ASSLLGPQPQH

J gene: TRBJ2-5
V gene: TRBV2
CDR3 protein: ASTRAPLEETQY

J gene: TRBJ2-3
V gene: TRBV7-2
CDR3 protein: ASSEGADTQY

J gene: TRBJ1-1
V gene: TRBV6-1
CDR3 protein: ASRTTPDTEAF

J gene: TRBJ1-5
V gene: TRBV14
CDR3 protein: ASSQTGKGQPQH

J gene: TRBJ2-4
V gene: TRBV21-1
CDR3 protein: ASNTFKGGLAKNIQY

J gene: TRBJ2-1
V gene: TRBV18
CDR3 protein: ASSPRTSGKNEQF

J gene: TRBJ1-3
V gene: TRBV5-1
CDR3 protein: ASSQGQPSGNTIY

J gene: TRBJ2-6
V gene: TRBV9
CDR3 protein: ASSPSLGAFYASGANVLT

J gene: TRBJ2-1
V gene: TRBV7-2
CDR3 protein: ASSLGQNNEQF

J gene: TRBJ1-3
V gene: TRBV12-2
CDR3 protein: ASRLGTMPGGYSGNTIY

J gene: TRBJ2-5
V gene: TRBV20-1
CDR3 protein: SAREGD

J gene: TRBJ1-1
V gene: TRBV10-3
CDR3 protein: AIKQGENTEAF